This is a list of T cell receptor beta chains from one sample in a study of regulatory T cells in long-lasting Graves disease. TCRdb processed the multiplex PCR reads anew with MiXCR; each CDR3 protein has one entry. The table has hundreds of thousands of distinct CDR3 sequences, less than 15% seen once. Separately, the same data were catalogued under a study of T cells in Graves' hyperthyroidism and ophthalmopathy.

Sequencing was performed on peripheral blood mononuclear cells (PBMCs), taken at new diagnosis, from a patient treated with antithyroid drugs. Receptor source: a young man with Graves disease. Each CDR3 is given with its conserved first and last residue. D genes are given only for firm matches.

V gene	J gene	CDR3 length	D gene	CDR3 protein
TRBV5-1	TRBJ1-3	16	-	CASSPQTTASGNTIYF
TRBV4-1	TRBJ1-1	12	-	CASSPIRGEAFF
TRBV4-2	TRBJ1-2	13	-	CASSQDIGGGYTF
TRBV5-1	TRBJ2-1	15	TRBD2	CASRLGLAGGNEQFF
TRBV11-2	TRBJ2-3	14	-	CASSSSGAAGTQYF
TRBV7-8	TRBJ2-5	13	-	CASSRQQGETQYF
TRBV19	TRBJ1-5	13	-	CATVGRRSQPQHF
TRBV10-2	TRBJ2-3	15	TRBD2	CASRAGTSGRDTQYF
TRBV3-1	TRBJ2-3	16	TRBD2	CASSQGGLAGIDTQYF
TRBV10-2	TRBJ2-3	14	TRBD2	CASLSGRAIDTQYF
TRBV6-5	TRBJ2-3	14	-	CASSYRTATDTQYF
TRBV6-1	TRBJ2-5	15	TRBD2	CASSGLSSGTETQYF
TRBV2	TRBJ2-1	15	TRBD2	CASRRTSALSNEQFF
TRBV6-1	TRBJ1-5	13	-	CASSEVSNQPQHF
TRBV19	TRBJ2-7	15	TRBD2	CASSIGSSGVYEQYF
TRBV30	TRBJ1-3	15	-	CAWRAPRAGGNTIYF
TRBV29-1	TRBJ2-2	14	-	CSVGQTANTGELFF
TRBV3-1	TRBJ2-1	12	-	CASSPGYDEQFF
TRBV12-3/TRBV12-4	TRBJ1-1	14	-	CASSPDRIRTWAFF
TRBV6-1	TRBJ1-5	12	-	CASALDNQPQHF
TRBV5-1	TRBJ2-2	16	TRBD2	CASSIRLAGVTGELFF
TRBV4-2	TRBJ1-2	15	-	CASSQDQTAAYGYTF
TRBV11-2	TRBJ2-2	15	TRBD2	CASSPGLMNTGELFF
TRBV6-2/TRBV6-3	TRBJ2-5	13	-	CASSPGPFETQYF
TRBV30	TRBJ2-7	12	-	CAWNSGDYEQYF
TRBV19	TRBJ1-5	17	-	CASSILKGSITNQPQHF
TRBV20-1	TRBJ2-2	16	TRBD2	CSASQRSSGRGGELFF
TRBV27	TRBJ2-7	14	-	CASSLVGPGDEQYF
TRBV7-9	TRBJ2-7	15	-	CASSTEQGNAYEQYF
TRBV2	TRBJ2-7	15	-	CASIPRGSLAYEQYF
TRBV2	TRBJ2-1	14	TRBD2	CASTREGSYNEQFF
TRBV6-1	TRBJ2-7	16	TRBD1	CASSRGPQGANYEQYF
TRBV7-8	TRBJ2-3	17	-	CASSLPRRGERHHTQYF
TRBV10-2	TRBJ2-1	14	TRBD2	CASSETSGRGEQFF
TRBV27	TRBJ2-3	20	-	CASSVPTGASGYLSTDTQYF
TRBV6-1	TRBJ2-6	14	-	CASRAGLWANVLTF
TRBV7-2	TRBJ2-2	17	-	CASSLSGGQMNTGELFF
TRBV27	TRBJ1-2	14	-	CASSFAGKLNGYTF
TRBV5-1	TRBJ1-1	14	-	CASSLEGFNTEAFF
TRBV12-3/TRBV12-4	TRBJ2-5	14	-	CASSFIGKEETQYF
TRBV10-2	TRBJ1-1	15	-	CASSDSEWEYTEAFF
TRBV3-1	TRBJ2-7	15	TRBD1	CASSPGTGGTVEQYF
TRBV2	TRBJ1-1	17	TRBD1	CASSERGQWGRNTEAFF
TRBV2	TRBJ2-2	13	-	CASREQDTGELFF
TRBV7-2	TRBJ1-1	12	TRBD1	CASGRGYTEAFF
TRBV10-3	TRBJ2-6	15	TRBD1	CAIGPTGSGANVLTF
TRBV29-1	TRBJ2-3	14	-	CSVVGPGYTDTQYF
TRBV7-8	TRBJ1-5	17	-	CASKPRAGGIGNQPQHF
TRBV12-3/TRBV12-4	TRBJ2-1	12	-	CASSFEGYEQFF